This paragraph reports one TCR beta chain. Its specificity is unknown. These data belong to a study of T-cell memory formation after mild COVID-19. Whole-study context: TCR clusters were largely donor specific.

Findings and limits, study-wide: Pre-infection memory contained some responding clones, which suggested that cross-reactive memory had joined. Day 15 to 85 contractors were CD4/CD8 balanced; later expanders leaned CD4+.

Germline values: CDR1 SNHLY, CDR2 FYNNEI. Trimming cost V 3 bases and J 2 bases, with 11 bases left between them. The CDR3 covers 15 residues. Constant-segment-primed 5'RACE gave TCR alpha and TCR beta cDNA libraries with sample barcodes and UMIs. One entry per CDR3 protein, called by TCRdb with MiXCR from the 5' RACE reads. The data contain around 200,000 distinct CDR3 sequences, over 9% of them singletons. The sequenced sample consisted of PBMCs or a T cell subset sorted from them (not recorded which). The chain is built from TRBV2 and TRBJ1-5, with unresolved D. This sequence originates from a man aged 18 to 35 who had mild COVID-19 (a few samples of this study predate the infection). Cell type and time point are not known. The CDR3 sequence is CASSEGKQRNQPQHF. The CDR3 DNA follows: TGTGCCAGCAGTGAGGGAAAACAGCGCAATCAGCCCCAGCATTTT.